This T cell receptor (beta chain) stems from a study of OX40 agonist ivuxolimab in advanced cancers. Study findings and constraints: Clonal expansion was seen in CD4+ and CD8+ blood T cells by week 6 at 0.1 to 3.0 mg/kg.

The CDR3 runs 13 residues. With 3 bases removed from V and 0 bases from J, the gap between germline ends came to 3 bases. Germline V CDR1 and CDR2: SEHNR, FQNEAQ (reference sequence). Generated by immunoSEQ multiplex PCR, the TCRdb table keeps only in-frame clones and is missing some. Of fewer than 85,000 clones detected, roughly 80% appear once; the ten largest clones hold 6% to 8%. In regard to this clone: What it binds is not known.

The input for sequencing was CD4+ or CD8+ T cells sorted from blood, taken in a trial of the OX40 agonist ivuxolimab. The chain carries TRBV7-9 and TRBJ1-5; no firm D call. This clonotype was obtained from an adult with an advanced solid tumor such as melanoma, head and neck, liver or kidney cancer. CDR3 in amino acids: CASSFSSNQPQHF. CDR3 DNA sequence: TGTGCCAGCAGCTTCTCTAGCAATCAGCCCCAGCATTTT.